The TCR beta chain described here comes from a study of monozygotic twins with inflammatory bowel disease. CDR1 and CDR2 (germline): LGHDT, YNNKEL (reference sequence). CDR3 length: 14 residues. Using the 5' RACE reads, TCRdb records one entry per CDR3 protein without DNA. The sample includes just over 300,000 distinct CDR3 sequences. The sample consisted of blood. The rearrangement links TRBV3-1 to TRBJ2-5; the TRBD2 assignment by TCRdb is unverifiable without DNA. This receptor was taken from a human donor with ulcerative colitis or Crohn's disease, or a healthy co-twin of an affected twin (not recorded which). The CDR3 sequence is CASFSDLGRSTQYF.